What follows are 15 T cell receptor beta chains derived from one specimen sequenced in a study of Tregs in tolerant kidney transplant recipients. The table came from immunoSEQ multiplex PCR; TCRdb's copy has only in-frame clones and leaves some out. Among 4,000 or so clones listed, roughly three fifths were seen once. For these receptors, no antigen is known. Sequenced material: CD8+ T cells from blood cultured with allogeneic cells. The receptors stem from a human donor in good health.

This clone was counted only a few times. V usage is TRBV19 and J usage is TRBJ1-5, with 9 bases identical to TRBD1. After removal of 5 bases from V and 2 bases from J, the junction contained 4 bases not matched to a gene. From germline, CDR1 is LNHDA and CDR2 SQIVND (reference sequence). The CDR3 runs 15 residues. The DNA for the CDR3 is TGTGCCAGTAGTCCCTGGACAGGGGGCAATCAGCCCCAGCATTTT. This codes for CASSPWTGGNQPQHF. Drawing the rest from reference TRBV19 and TRBJ1-5, the complete variable domain is DGGITQSPKYLFRKEGQNVTLSCEQNLNHDAMYWYRQDPGQGLRLIYYSQIVNDFQKGDIAEGYSVSREKKESFPLTVTSAQKNPTAFYLCASSPWTGGNQPQHFGDGTRLSIL.

Only a few counts were recorded for this clone. This chain joins TRBV6-6 and TRBJ2-1; 15 nucleotides agree with TRBD2. Losses at the gene ends were 5 bases for V and 8 bases for J; bases not matched to a gene: 7. This CDR3 has 16 residues. Germline V gene lookup returns CDR1 MNHNY and CDR2 SVGAGI (reference sequence). The CDR3 is CASSLGLAGGHDEQFF. The CDR3 DNA sequence: TGTGCCAGCAGTCTCGGACTAGCGGGGGGGCACGATGAGCAGTTCTTC.

The chain joins TRBV27 to TRBJ1-2; possibly TRBD1 for D (5 bases). CDR3 length equals 14 residues. Between the trimmed V and J ends, which lost 2 bases and 4 bases, there was a span of 11 bases. The germline V gene has CDR1 MNHEY and CDR2 SMNVEV (reference sequence). The CDR3 DNA is TGTGCCAGCAGTTTAGCGAGGGGCGCCTATGGCTACACCTTC. It is translated as CASSLARGAYGYTF.

This clone appeared a few times. The chain carries TRBV2 and TRBJ1-1; 11 bases line up with TRBD1. This CDR3 contains 13 residues. The V gene end was trimmed by 8 bases and the J gene end by 3 bases; junction bases not matched to a gene: 2. In germline, CDR1 is SNHLY, CDR2 FYNNEI. The CDR3 loop reads CASGDRGYTEAFF. For the CDR3, the DNA is TGTGCCAGCGGGGACAGGGGGTACACTGAAGCTTTCTTT.

The rearrangement uses TRBV9 and TRBJ2-3; the match to TRBD2 covers 10 bases. Germline V gene sequence: CDR1 SGDLS, CDR2 YYNGEE. CDR3 size: 16 residues. The J segment lost 2 bases and the V segment lost 3 bases, leaving 6 bases of the junction unmatched. CDR3 DNA sequence: TGTGCCAGCAGCGCCTTTAGCGGGGGGTCCACAGATACGCAGTATTTT. Protein: CASSAFSGGSTDTQYF.

Only a few counts were recorded for this clone. This rearrangement joins TRBV11-2 to TRBJ2-7; no clear D. This CDR3 spans 13 amino acids. CDR1 and CDR2 from the germline V gene are SGHAT and FQNNGV. V was cut by 5 bases and J by 7 bases, with 15 bases left in between. The CDR3 region is CASSPPSSSEQYF. Written as DNA, the CDR3 is TGTGCCAGCAGCCCTCCTAGTTCGAGTGAGCAGTACTTC.

V is TRBV4-1 and J is TRBJ1-1; D is ambiguous. In germline, CDR1 is MGHRA, CDR2 YSYEKL. The CDR3 length is 14 residues. V dropped 3 bases and J dropped 1 base, with 9 bases sitting between them. CDR3 DNA: TGCGCCAGCAGCCAGGCGCACTCGAACACTGAAGCTTTCTTT. It yields the protein CASSQAHSNTEAFF.

The J gene is TRBJ2-7, the V gene TRBV7-9, with D perhaps matching TRBD1 (5 bases). V gave up 3 bases and J gave up 2 bases, with 14 bases separating them. CDR1 is SEHNR and CDR2 is FQNEAQ in the germline V gene (reference sequence). The CDR3 loop spans 15 amino acids. The CDR3: CASSFGTGSPYEQYF. The CDR3 nucleotides are TGTGCCAGCAGCTTCGGCACAGGATCTCCCTACGAGCAGTACTTC. Complete variable domain (other parts from reference TRBV7-9 and TRBJ2-7): DTGVSQNPRHKITKRGQNVTFRCDPISEHNRLYWYRQTLGQGPEFLTYFQNEAQLEKSRLLSDRFSAERPKGSFSTLEIQRTEQGDSAMYLCASSFGTGSPYEQYFGPGTRLTVT.

This chain links TRBV27 with TRBJ2-5; D may be TRBD2 (6 bases). The CDR3 has 14 residues. Germline lookup yields CDR1 MNHEY and CDR2 SMNVEV (reference sequence). Between the trimmed V and J ends, which lost 1 base and 4 bases, there was a span of 10 bases. The DNA of the CDR3 is TGTGCCAGCAGTTTATGGGGAGGCATAGAGACCCAGTACTTC. This gives the protein CASSLWGGIETQYF.

CDR3 in DNA: TGTGCCAGCAGCTCCAGGTTTGGGTTACCCTACGAGCAGTACTTC. Translating gives CASSSRFGLPYEQYF. This rearrangement joins TRBV7-9 to TRBJ2-7, with D unresolved. The CDR3 has 15 amino acids. The ends were cut back, 4 bases at V and 2 bases at J, with 15 bases in the middle. Germline CDR1 is SEHNR and CDR2 is FQNEAQ (reference sequence).

The rearrangement joins TRBV21-1 to TRBJ2-5. TRBV21-1 is a pseudogene. The CDR3 runs to 11 residues. The CDR3 sequence is CASSKGETQYF. The CDR3 DNA reads TGTGCCAGCAGCAAAGGGGAGACCCAGTACTTC.

The chain employs TRBV15 and TRBJ2-1, with 12 bases matching TRBD2. CDR3 length: 15 amino acids. Trimming removed 7 bases from V and 7 bases from J; junction bases left unmatched: 8. Germline V gives CDR1 LNHNV, CDR2 YYDKDF (reference sequence). CDR3 in amino acids: CATNPTSGRNNEQFF. The CDR3 DNA reads as TGTGCCACCAACCCGACTAGCGGGAGAAATAATGAGCAGTTCTTC.

This clone was recorded once. DNA of the CDR3: TGTGCCAGTAGTGTAACCCCCACGCGGAAGGAGACCCAGTACTTC. Protein product: CASSVTPTRKETQYF. The V and J genes are TRBV19 and TRBJ2-5; D uncertain. V dropped 5 bases and J dropped 5 bases, with 18 bases sitting between them. CDR1 LNHDA and CDR2 SQIVND come from the germline V gene (reference sequence). The CDR3 is made up of 15 amino acids.

The chain links TRBV9 to TRBJ2-7; 8 bases are a match to TRBD2. Germline-derived CDR1 and CDR2 are SGDLS and YYNGEE. The CDR3 spans 15 residues. V shed 2 bases, J shed 1 base, and the junction held 5 bases outside the gene matches. As DNA, the CDR3 is TGTGCCAGCAGCGTTTATAGCGGGATTTCCTACGAGCAGTACTTC. Protein product: CASSVYSGISYEQYF.

This clone was seen a few times. The rearrangement links TRBV27 to TRBJ2-7, with 9 bases fitting TRBD2. This CDR3 has 14 amino acids. Germline trimming cut 3 bases from V and 6 bases from J; bases unmatched to any gene: 6. Germline V gene lookup returns CDR1 MNHEY and CDR2 SMNVEV (reference sequence). The CDR3 loop is CASSFLAGAREQYF. Here the CDR3 DNA reads TGTGCCAGCAGTTTCTTAGCGGGAGCCCGCGAGCAGTACTTC.